This T cell receptor (beta chain) was sequenced for a study of CD8 T cells in Susac syndrome. This clonotype was observed a single time. Reverse transcription used roughly 0.5 to 1 ug RNA and random hexamers. TCRdb called the immunoSEQ multiplex PCR reads again in MiXCR, with one record for every CDR3 protein. The repertoire holds 150,000 to 200,000 distinct CDR3 sequences, about 91% seen once, with under 0.085% in the top ten. Negative isolation was used for CD8+ and CD4+ T cells and FACS enrichment for TEMRA cells. This TCR came from a human donor in good health. Sequenced material: CD4+ T cells from PBMCs.

CDR3 region: CASRREDWEQYF. The CDR3 nucleotides read TGTGCCAGCAGGCGGGAGGATTGGGAGCAGTACTTC. This chain joins TRBV2 and TRBJ2-7, with TRBD2 matching over 8 bases. The germline CDR1 and CDR2 sequences are SNHLY and FYNNEI. V dropped 6 bases and J dropped 7; count of bases not matched to a gene: 5. The CDR3 length is 12 residues.